The 29 T cell receptor beta chains given below trace back to one sample, sequenced in a study of T cells in Graves' hyperthyroidism and ophthalmopathy. From RNA transcripts, TCR beta CDR3 regions were amplified. The HTBI primer set was used in a first-round RT-PCR of the TCR CDR3. MiXCR, run by TCRdb on the multiplex PCR reads, gives a single entry per CDR3 protein. Of some 350,000 distinct CDR3 sequences detected, roughly 19% appear once; the ten largest clones hold about 3.7%. Input material: blood. The receptors stem from a woman between 18 and 30 years old with Graves' hyperthyroidism.

This clonotype was observed a few times. Here the CDR3 DNA reads TGCGCCAGCAGTAAATACAGGGGCGCCGGGGAGCTGTTTTTT. Translated, it gives CASSKYRGAGELFF. The gene calls are TRBV10-1 and TRBJ2-2; 7 positions agree with TRBD1. Germline values: CDR1 WNHNN, CDR2 SYGVQD (reference sequence). V trimming: 5 bases; J trimming: 6 bases; junction bases outside the gene matches: 6. There are 14 residues in the CDR3.

The table lists this clonotype with many counts. The genes are TRBV10-2 and TRBJ2-7; no firm D call. Germline V gene data show CDR1 as WSHSY and CDR2 as SAAADI. The length of the CDR3 is 14 residues. V was pared by 2 bases and J by 2 bases, with 10 bases between. The CDR3 DNA sequence: TGCGCCAGCAGTGAGGGTCAATCAGCCTACGAGCAGTACTTC. Its protein product is CASSEGQSAYEQYF.

The chain couples TRBV12-3 or TRBV12-4 to TRBJ2-3; 13 bases fit TRBD2. The CDR3 length is 16 residues. J was trimmed by 4 bases and V by 3 bases; bases with no gene match: 4. The CDR3 coding sequence is TGTGCCAGCAGTTTTACCACTAGCGGGGGGGCAGATACGCAGTATTTT. Amino acid sequence: CASSFTTSGGADTQYF.

In this sample, this clonotype turned up many times. The chain couples TRBV6-1 to TRBJ1-5; D might be TRBD1 (6 bases). Trimming removed 6 bases from V and 2 bases from J, with 17 bases in between. The CDR3 covers 16 residues. Per the germline V gene, CDR1 is MNHNS and CDR2 is SASEGT. CDR3 sequence (DNA): TGTGCCAGCAGGGGACGGGAGGACAGAGGCAATCAGCCCCAGCATTTT. As protein: CASRGREDRGNQPQHF.

Many counts were recorded for this clonotype. The V gene is TRBV5-1, the J gene TRBJ2-7; D remains unclear. Germline-derived CDR1 and CDR2 are SGHRS and YFSETQ. The CDR3 has 14 amino acids. The V end lost 1 base, the J end lost 3 bases, and 11 bases lay between the germline ends. The CDR3: CASSLRGVGYEQYF. The CDR3 coding sequence is TGCGCCAGCAGCTTGCGAGGAGTAGGCTACGAGCAGTACTTC.

This clonotype occurred many times. V usage is TRBV11-3 and J usage is TRBJ2-3, with D unclear. Germline CDR1 and CDR2: SGHNT and YENEEA. The CDR3 runs to 14 residues. V lost 1 base to trimming and J lost 4 bases, with 9 bases between them. The CDR3 nucleotides are TGTGCCAGCAGCTTAGGGTCCGCTTCAGATACGCAGTATTTT. It encodes CASSLGSASDTQYF.

Ten or more counts support this clonotype. This chain joins TRBV15 and TRBJ2-5; TRBD2 matches at 9 bases. Germline assignment: CDR1 LNHNV and CDR2 YYDKDF (reference sequence). CDR3 length equals 15 residues. With 5 bases clipped from V and 5 bases from J, the junction kept 9 bases outside the gene matches. This CDR3 is CATSLSAGGQETQYF. The CDR3 bases are TGTGCCACCAGCTTATCGGCGGGGGGGCAGGAGACCCAGTACTTC.

In its sample, this clonotype was seen many times. The chain recombines TRBV6-5 with TRBJ1-3; 8 bases are a match to TRBD1. V shed 2 bases, J shed 8 bases, and the junction held 8 bases outside the gene matches. The germline V gene encodes CDR1 MNHEY and CDR2 SVGAGI. This CDR3 contains 15 residues. The CDR3 coding sequence is TGTGCCAGCAGTTACCGGACAGGGAAGGGAGACACCATATATTTT. Its protein product is CASSYRTGKGDTIYF.

This clonotype occurred many times. The genes are TRBV12-3 or TRBV12-4 and TRBJ2-5; 8 positions match TRBD1. The CDR3 length is 15 residues. The V segment lost 1 base and the J segment 1 base; nucleotides outside the gene matches: 2. The CDR3 loop is CASSLDTGGQETQYF. The CDR3 DNA reads TGTGCCAGCAGTTTAGACACAGGGGGCCAAGAGACCCAGTACTTC.

This clonotype has ten or more counts. The chain employs TRBV2 and TRBJ2-3; TRBD1 aligns across 7 bases. V was pared by 7 bases and J by 2 bases, with 6 bases of the junction left unmatched. The CDR3 extends over 14 amino acids. Per the germline V gene, CDR1 is SNHLY and CDR2 is FYNNEI. The CDR3 loop is CASNRDRVTDTQYF. CDR3 nucleotides: TGTGCCAGCAACCGGGACAGAGTCACAGATACGCAGTATTTT.

This clonotype has a count of ten or more. This chain joins TRBV5-1 and TRBJ1-1; D call uncertain. CDR3 length equals 13 residues. Trimming removed 0 bases from V and 4 bases from J, with 7 bases in between. CDR1 and CDR2 from the germline V gene are SGHRS and YFSETQ. Here the CDR3 DNA reads TGCGCCAGCAGCTTGGCCCCGGCCACTGAAGCTTTCTTT. Its protein is CASSLAPATEAFF. The full variable domain, its missing parts supplied by reference TRBV5-1 and TRBJ1-1, is KAGVTQTPRYLIKTRGQQVTLSCSPISGHRSVSWYQQTPGQGLQFLFEYFSETQRNKGNFPGRFSGRQFSNSRSEMNVSTLELGDSALYLCASSLAPATEAFFGQGTRLTVV.

This clonotype was observed at least ten times. The chain employs TRBV20-1 and TRBJ2-7; 8 nucleotides match TRBD2. CDR1 and CDR2 from the germline V gene are DFQATT and SNEGSKA (reference sequence). The CDR3 spans 15 residues. V lost 6 bases to trimming and J lost 2 bases; unmatched junction nucleotides: 12. The CDR3 loop reads CSAPNPAGDPYEQYF. The CDR3 coding sequence is TGCAGTGCACCAAATCCAGCGGGGGATCCCTACGAGCAGTACTTC.

Ten or more counts support this clonotype. The chain has TRBV20-1 and TRBJ1-1; D unclear. The length of the CDR3 is 13 residues. Germline loops: CDR1 DFQATT, CDR2 SNEGSKA (reference sequence). The germline V and J ends were trimmed by 0 bases and 3 bases, with 8 bases remaining between them. The CDR3 DNA is TGCAGTGCTAGAGATGGGGTCGACACTGAAGCTTTCTTT. Protein sequence: CSARDGVDTEAFF.

This clonotype was seen only a few times. This chain links TRBV6-2 or TRBV6-3 with TRBJ2-5, with 13 bases lining up with TRBD2. The J segment lost 4 bases and the V segment lost 5 bases, leaving 7 bases of the junction unmatched. Per germline, CDR1 MNHEY and CDR2 SVGEGT. The CDR3 length is 16 residues. CDR3 DNA sequence: TGTGCCAGCAGTCCCTGGACTAGCGGGGGCCGAGAGACCCAGTACTTC. It encodes CASSPWTSGGRETQYF.

This clonotype was observed at least ten times. The chain links TRBV4-1 to TRBJ2-7; TRBD1 aligns across 9 bases. Germline CDR1 MGHRA, CDR2 YSYEKL. CDR3 length equals 15 residues. J lost 7 bases, V lost 4 bases, and 11 bases had no gene match. For the CDR3, the DNA is TGCGCCAGCAGCCTTTTCCGGGACAGGGTGGAAGAGCAGTACTTC. Its protein is CASSLFRDRVEEQYF.

This chain uses TRBV28 with TRBJ1-5; a possible D gene is TRBD1 (5 bases). The CDR3 is 12 amino acids. V was pared by 3 bases and J by 9 bases, with 9 bases between. Germline lookup yields CDR1 MDHEN and CDR2 SYDVKM. The DNA for the CDR3 is TGTGCCAGCAGTTTGGGGACCCCGCCCCAGCATTTT. Translated: CASSLGTPPQHF.

This clonotype has ten or more counts. This sequence joins TRBV6-1 and TRBJ2-2; a weak D match, TRBD1 (5 bases). The CDR3 has 16 residues. Germline CDR1 and CDR2: MNHNS and SASEGT. V was pared by 0 bases and J by 7 bases, with 15 bases between. The CDR3 here is CASSEAMVVRGGELFF. In nucleotides, the CDR3 is TGTGCCAGCAGTGAAGCGATGGTAGTAAGGGGCGGGGAGCTGTTTTTT.

This clonotype was counted ten times or more. The V gene is TRBV9, the J gene TRBJ2-6; TRBD1 matches at 7 bases. The V gene end was trimmed by 4 bases and the J gene end by 0 bases; junction bases not matched to a gene: 13. The CDR3 is made up of 19 amino acids. Germline assignment: CDR1 SGDLS and CDR2 YYNGEE. The CDR3: CASSRLTGSVISGANVLTF. The CDR3 nucleotides read TGTGCCAGCAGCAGACTGACAGGGAGCGTAATCTCTGGGGCCAACGTCCTGACTTTC. The full variable domain, with the rest looked up from reference TRBV9 and TRBJ2-6, is DSGVTQTPKHLITATGQRVTLRCSPRSGDLSVYWYQQSLDQGLQFLIQYYNGEERAKGNILERFSAQQFPDLHSELNLSSLELGDSALYFCASSRLTGSVISGANVLTFGAGSRLTVL.

This clonotype has at least ten counts. This sequence joins TRBV6-2 or TRBV6-3 and TRBJ1-4; D might be TRBD1 (5 bases). This CDR3 contains 15 residues. V lost 6 bases, J lost 10 bases, and 21 bases lay in between. Germline V gives CDR1 MNHEY, CDR2 SVGEGT. The CDR3 protein is CASSPTGTGPRKLFF. The CDR3 DNA follows: TGTGCCAGCAGCCCTACAGGTACAGGCCCACGAAAACTGTTTTTT.

This clonotype occurred many times. V is TRBV7-6 and J is TRBJ2-4; a possible D gene is TRBD1 (7 bases). Trimming cost V 1 base and J 0 bases, with 13 bases left between them. CDR3 length: 17 residues. Germline CDR1 and CDR2: SGHVS and FNYEAQ. CDR3 amino acids: CASSLEQGGLAKNIQYF. The CDR3 DNA follows: TGTGCCAGCAGCTTAGAGCAGGGGGGCCTAGCCAAAAACATTCAGTACTTC.

This clonotype was observed many times. This chain connects TRBV20-1 to TRBJ1-5; perhaps TRBD1 as D (5 bases). The CDR3 has 14 amino acids. Between the trimmed V and J ends, which lost 4 bases and 0 bases, there was a span of 10 bases. Germline loops: CDR1 DFQATT, CDR2 SNEGSKA (reference sequence). CDR3 region: CSAIRENSNQPQHF. In DNA, the CDR3 is TGCAGTGCTATCAGGGAAAATAGCAATCAGCCCCAGCATTTT.

This clonotype has ten or more counts. The chain has TRBV30 and TRBJ1-2, with D unclear. Germline CDR1 and CDR2: GTSNPN and SVGIG (reference sequence). Trimming took off 4 bases at V and 8 bases at J, with 17 bases between the two ends. The CDR3 sequence is 13 residues long. The CDR3 spells CAWMIFSSRGYTF. The CDR3 nucleotides read TGTGCCTGGATGATCTTTAGCTCAAGGGGCTACACCTTC.

This clonotype showed up just a few times. The chain links TRBV7-9 to TRBJ1-2; D gene uncertain. This CDR3 spans 14 amino acids. Between the trimmed V and J ends, which lost 5 bases and 5 bases, there was a span of 15 bases. From germline, CDR1 is SEHNR and CDR2 FQNEAQ (reference sequence). This chain's CDR3 is CASSRPQTSYGYTF. For the CDR3, the DNA is TGTGCCAGCAGCCGCCCCCAGACGTCTTATGGCTACACCTTC.

There are many counts of this clonotype. This rearrangement joins TRBV27 to TRBJ1-2; D gene ambiguous. Per the germline V gene, CDR1 is MNHEY and CDR2 is SMNVEV (reference sequence). V dropped 10 bases and J dropped 10 bases, with 13 bases sitting between them. The CDR3 spans 10 residues. CDR3 sequence: CATSLGNYTF. CDR3 DNA: TGTGCCACCTCGCTCGGAAACTACACCTTC.

The count of this clonotype is one. The chain has TRBV10-2 and TRBJ1-2; 7 nucleotides line up with TRBD1. The CDR3 loop spans 14 amino acids. V lost 0 bases to trimming and J lost 5 bases; unmatched junction nucleotides: 3. Germline V gene sequence: CDR1 WSHSY, CDR2 SAAADI. CDR3 in amino acids: CASSESTGLYGYTF. The CDR3 bases are TGCGCCAGCAGTGAGTCGACAGGGCTATATGGCTACACCTTC.

This clonotype was seen ten or more times. The chain joins TRBV20-1 to TRBJ2-7; no clear D gene. The germline V gene has CDR1 DFQATT and CDR2 SNEGSKA (reference sequence). Trimming removed 3 bases from V and 3 bases from J, with 6 bases in between. CDR3 size: 11 residues. This chain's CDR3 is CSARSNYEQYF. The DNA of the CDR3 is TGCAGTGCTAGGAGTAACTACGAGCAGTACTTC.

Ten or more counts support this clonotype. The chain uses TRBV28 and TRBJ2-2; D ambiguous. The CDR3 loop spans 13 amino acids. Trimming pared 6 bases from V and 2 bases from J, leaving 7 bases between. CDR1 is MDHEN, CDR2 SYDVKM, per germline. Written as DNA, the CDR3 is TGTGCCAGCAGGGACCAAAACACCGGGGAGCTGTTTTTT. Translating it yields CASRDQNTGELFF.

This clonotype was detected many times. V and J are TRBV10-3 and TRBJ1-1; 8 nucleotides match TRBD1. V lost 4 bases and J lost 4; bases outside the gene matches: 8. The CDR3 totals 15 residues. Germline V gene data show CDR1 as ENHRY and CDR2 as SYGVKD. The CDR3 sequence: CAISVGDRRFTEAFF. In DNA, the CDR3 is TGTGCCATCAGTGTCGGGGACAGGCGATTCACTGAAGCTTTCTTT.

There are many counts of this clonotype. V gene TRBV6-5 combines with J gene TRBJ2-2, with unresolved D. The germline CDR1 and CDR2 sequences are MNHEY and SVGAGI. This CDR3 has 14 amino acids. Trimming took off 4 bases at V and 4 bases at J, with 10 bases between the two ends. Here the CDR3 DNA reads TGTGCCAGCAGTTCCCCTGGAGTCACCGGGGAGCTGTTTTTT. This translates into CASSSPGVTGELFF.